Below are 21 T cell receptor beta chains sequenced from a single sample in a study of T cells in Graves' hyperthyroidism and ophthalmopathy (dated by TCRdb to about 2019). Receptor libraries were prepared by multiplex PCR. TCRdb shows the sequencer as Illumina HiSeq 2000. TCR beta CDR3 regions were amplified from RNA transcripts. The TCR CDR3 was subjected to a first round of RT-PCR using the HTBI primer set and the Qiagen OneStep RT-PCR kit. TCRdb passed the public sequencing reads through fastp at Q25 and MiXCR, retaining productive beta sequences. Each CDR3 protein appears once, grouped with its most common genes and DNA. The sample has around 600,000 distinct CDR3 sequences on record, about a sixth of them singletons. 2.5% to 4% of the sample is held by the ten biggest clonotypes. The specimen sequenced was blood. The source is a woman aged 40 to 50 with Graves' ophthalmopathy.

This clonotype was seen a handful of times. The rearrangement uses TRBV12-3 or TRBV12-4 and TRBJ1-2; 8 bases match TRBD1. Germline trimming cut 3 bases from V and 6 bases from J; bases unmatched to any gene: 3. The CDR3 contains 13 residues. CDR3 protein: CASSFGQGHGYTF. The CDR3 coding sequence is TGTGCCAGCAGTTTCGGACAGGGACATGGCTACACCTTC.

This clonotype was detected many times. V and J are TRBV29-1 and TRBJ2-3; possible D gene TRBD2, 5 bases. Germline CDR1 reads SQVTM; CDR2 reads ANQGSEA. CDR3 length: 14 amino acids. Trimming took off 5 bases at V and 2 bases at J, with 14 bases between the two ends. CDR3 loop: CSVPTGWYTDTQYF. The CDR3 bases are TGCAGCGTTCCCACGGGATGGTACACAGATACGCAGTATTTT.

This clonotype was counted many times. The genes are TRBV2 and TRBJ2-1, with TRBD1 matching over 7 bases. Germline loops: CDR1 SNHLY, CDR2 FYNNEI. Losses at the gene ends were 7 bases for V and 9 bases for J; bases not matched to a gene: 9. CDR3 length: 13 residues. The CDR3 sequence is CASTSDRSTEQFF. The CDR3 DNA sequence: TGTGCCAGCACCTCGGACAGGTCCACTGAGCAGTTCTTC.

This clonotype was detected many times. The chain employs TRBV10-3 and TRBJ1-1; 10 nucleotides line up with TRBD1. V lost 0 bases, J lost 5 bases, and 3 bases stayed unmatched. The V gene's germline CDR1 is ENHRY and CDR2 SYGVKD. The CDR3 runs 15 residues. CDR3 residues: CAISESGQGWTEAFF. The CDR3 DNA sequence: TGTGCCATCAGTGAGTCGGGACAGGGGTGGACTGAAGCTTTCTTT.

This clonotype appeared many times. V is TRBV20-1 and J is TRBJ2-1, with TRBD2 as a possible D gene (6 bases). The CDR3 loop spans 12 amino acids. The V end was cut by 8 bases, the J end by 8 bases, with 16 bases between. The germline V gene encodes CDR1 DFQATT and CDR2 SNEGSKA (reference sequence). CDR3 protein: CSNFLGSYEQFF. CDR3 nucleotides: TGCAGTAACTTCCTCGGGAGTTATGAGCAGTTCTTC.

In its sample, this clonotype was seen a few times. This sequence joins TRBV11-2 and TRBJ1-4, with D perhaps matching TRBD1 (6 bases). Trimming took off 5 bases at V and 0 bases at J, with 13 bases between the two ends. Per germline, CDR1 SGHAT and CDR2 FQNNGV. CDR3 size: 16 residues. The CDR3 sequence is CASSPGGATTNEKLFF. The CDR3 region has the DNA TGTGCCAGCAGCCCCGGGGGGGCAACAACTAATGAAAAACTGTTTTTT.

There are many counts of this clonotype. The gene calls are TRBV12-3 or TRBV12-4 and TRBJ2-1; D not certain. V lost 2 bases and J lost 6, with 11 bases in between. The CDR3 extends over 14 amino acids. The CDR3 coding sequence is TGTGCCAGCAGTTTAACCCCTAAATCCAATGAGCAGTTCTTC. This sequence encodes CASSLTPKSNEQFF.

This clonotype has ten or more counts. V usage is TRBV28 and J usage is TRBJ1-5, with D possibly being TRBD1 (5 bases). V was clipped by 7 bases and J by 2 bases, with 15 bases between them. The CDR3 is 15 amino acids. Germline lookup yields CDR1 MDHEN and CDR2 SYDVKM. CDR3 sequence: CASTSAGKGNQPQHF. DNA of the CDR3: TGTGCCAGCACCTCGGCAGGGAAGGGCAATCAGCCCCAGCATTTT. Filled out from reference TRBV28 and TRBJ1-5, the complete variable domain reads DVKVTQSSRYLVKRTGEKVFLECVQDMDHENMFWYRQDPGLGLRLIYFSYDVKMKEKGDIPEGYSVSREKKERFSLILESASTNQTSMYLCASTSAGKGNQPQHFGDGTRLSIL.

The chain employs TRBV20-1 and TRBJ1-1; D is unresolved. Per the germline V gene, CDR1 is DFQATT and CDR2 is SNEGSKA (reference sequence). The CDR3 is 14 residues long. Trimming stripped 6 bases from V and 0 bases from J, with 14 bases between. The CDR3 nucleotides are TGCAGTGCCTTCTGGGGAGGACTGAACACTGAAGCTTTCTTT. Translation: CSAFWGGLNTEAFF.

This chain connects TRBV20-1 to TRBJ2-5, with D unclear. Germline V gene lookup returns CDR1 DFQATT and CDR2 SNEGSKA (reference sequence). CDR3 length: 12 residues. V was pared by 3 bases and J by 2 bases, with 7 bases between. The CDR3 protein is CSARTVQETQYF. CDR3 in DNA: TGCAGTGCTAGGACGGTTCAAGAGACCCAGTACTTC.

This clonotype was found many times. The rearrangement uses TRBV27 and TRBJ1-1, with D tentatively TRBD1 (6 bases). CDR3 length: 14 amino acids. V was trimmed by 6 bases and J by 1 base, leaving 12 bases between them. In germline, CDR1 is MNHEY, CDR2 SMNVEV (reference sequence). The CDR3 here is CASSPGQRNTEAFF. The CDR3 DNA sequence: TGTGCCAGCAGCCCCGGACAGAGGAACACTGAAGCTTTCTTT.

In its sample, this clonotype was seen many times. The chain employs TRBV28 and TRBJ1-6; 9 nucleotides match TRBD1. From germline, CDR1 is MDHEN and CDR2 SYDVKM. The CDR3 runs 15 residues. V trimming: 8 bases; J trimming: 7 bases; junction bases outside the gene matches: 9. The CDR3 bases are TGTGCCAGCCTGGACAGGGGAAGGATGAATTCACCCCTCCACTTT. Its translation: CASLDRGRMNSPLHF.

As regards this clonotype: A much larger clone lies a single base off, so this may be a read error. The CDR3 carries no conserved terminal phenylalanine or tryptophan, so it likely arises from a read error. This chain uses TRBV20-1 with TRBJ2-1; 9 nucleotides match TRBD2. This CDR3 contains 15 residues. Germline CDR1 is DFQATT and CDR2 is SNEGSKA (reference sequence). With V trimmed by 1 base and J by 8 bases, 9 bases remained unmatched. Here the CDR3 reads CSARVPSGASDEQFL. For the CDR3, the DNA is TGCAGTGCTAGAGTCCCTAGCGGGGCGAGCGATGAGCAGTTCCTC.

There are many counts of this clonotype. The chain links TRBV20-1 to TRBJ2-1; TRBD2 aligns across 7 bases. Losses at the gene ends were 6 bases for V and 4 bases for J; bases not matched to a gene: 9. This CDR3 region has 14 residues. CDR1 is DFQATT and CDR2 is SNEGSKA in the germline V gene (reference sequence). CDR3 in DNA: TGCAGTGCGAAGGGCGGGAGTTGGTACAATGAGCAGTTCTTC. As protein: CSAKGGSWYNEQFF.

In this sample, this clonotype turned up many times. The CDR3 coding sequence is TGTGCCAGCAGCCTCCGAGCCCACAGCGAAGCTTTCTTT. It encodes CASSLRAHSEAFF. The chain couples TRBV3-1 to TRBJ1-1; no definite D call. Trimming removed 4 bases from V and 8 bases from J, with 14 bases in between. This CDR3 region has 13 residues. In germline, CDR1 is LGHDT, CDR2 YNNKEL (reference sequence).

This clonotype was observed many times. The chain employs TRBV29-1 and TRBJ2-1; D gene unclear. The germline V and J ends were trimmed by 6 bases and 6 bases, with 18 bases remaining between them. In germline, CDR1 is SQVTM, CDR2 ANQGSEA. This CDR3 has 14 residues. The CDR3 spells CSVNIRVSGNEQFF. The CDR3 DNA reads TGCAGCGTAAACATAAGAGTATCGGGCAATGAGCAGTTCTTC.

The J gene is TRBJ2-1, the V gene TRBV19; 8 bases line up with TRBD2. CDR3 length equals 14 residues. Germline lookup yields CDR1 LNHDA and CDR2 SQIVND (reference sequence). After removal of 5 bases from V and 6 bases from J, the junction contained 6 bases not matched to a gene. The CDR3 nucleotides are TGTGCCAGTAGTGATGGTAGCGGGGTCAATGAGCAGTTCTTC. Protein: CASSDGSGVNEQFF. Using reference TRBV19 and TRBJ2-1 for the parts outside the CDR3, the full variable domain is DGGITQSPKYLFRKEGQNVTLSCEQNLNHDAMYWYRQDPGQGLRLIYYSQIVNDFQKGDIAEGYSVSREKKESFPLTVTSAQKNPTAFYLCASSDGSGVNEQFFGPGTRLTVL.

The genes are TRBV11-2 and TRBJ2-5; 10 bases fit TRBD1. V dropped 7 bases and J dropped 2; count of bases not matched to a gene: 13. Looked up from germline, CDR1 is SGHAT and CDR2 is FQNNGV. The CDR3 consists of 17 residues. The CDR3 nucleotides are TGTGCCAGCACCGACGTTACCGGGACAGGGGATCAAGAGACCCAGTACTTC. It encodes CASTDVTGTGDQETQYF.

This clonotype was seen at least ten times. The chain joins TRBV12-3 or TRBV12-4 to TRBJ1-1; TRBD1 might be the D (6 bases). V was cut by 6 bases and J by 1 base, with 9 bases left in between. The CDR3 consists of 13 residues. The CDR3 DNA reads as TGTGCCAGCAGCTCCAGGGGGAACACTGAAGCTTTCTTT. It yields the protein CASSSRGNTEAFF.

The J gene is TRBJ1-2, the V gene TRBV20-1, with D unclear. Germline V gives CDR1 DFQATT, CDR2 SNEGSKA (reference sequence). V lost 3 bases and J lost 1, with 9 bases in between. This CDR3 comprises 13 residues. CDR3 residues: CSARPKINYGYTF. CDR3 DNA sequence: TGCAGTGCTAGGCCGAAAATTAACTATGGCTACACCTTC.

This clonotype was seen repeatedly, ten times or more. This chain uses TRBV20-1 with TRBJ2-5; D ambiguous. CDR3 size: 12 residues. Trimming cost V 0 bases and J 5 bases, with 7 bases left between them. Per germline, CDR1 DFQATT and CDR2 SNEGSKA (reference sequence). CDR3 protein: CSARELGETQYF. The CDR3 DNA reads as TGCAGTGCTAGAGAGCTTGGGGAGACCCAGTACTTC.